These 28 T cell receptor beta chains were all obtained from the same sample, sequenced in a study of blood T cell repertoires in COVID-19. This table comes from immunoSEQ multiplex PCR, and its TCRdb copy is limited to in-frame clones, with some not included. The table includes about 20,000 clones, about four fifths detected once. The sample consisted of peripheral blood. The receptors originated from a man aged 80 or over with acute or convalescent COVID-19.

This clone was recorded only once. Here the CDR3 DNA reads TGTGCCAGCAGCAGACTAGTGGACGGGGAGCTGTTTTTT. Its protein product is CASSRLVDGELFF. V gene TRBV7-6 combines with J gene TRBJ2-2, with D tentatively TRBD2 (6 bases). V lost 5 bases, J lost 7 bases, and 11 bases lay in between. Germline V CDR1 and CDR2: SGHVS, FNYEAQ. This CDR3 region has 13 residues.

The rearrangement uses TRBV24-1 and TRBJ2-1, with D perhaps matching TRBD1 (6 bases). The CDR3 extends over 14 amino acids. The V and J ends lost 4 bases and 12 bases respectively, with 18 bases between them. CDR1 is KGHDR, CDR2 SFDVKD, per germline. In nucleotides, the CDR3 is TGTGCCACCAGTGACCTCACCACAGGGTTGGGGCAGTTCTTC. This encodes CATSDLTTGLGQFF.

V and J are TRBV10-1 and TRBJ1-2; D uncertain. Trimming took off 4 bases at V and 5 bases at J, with 8 bases between the two ends. The CDR3 totals 12 residues. Germline V gene data show CDR1 as WNHNN and CDR2 as SYGVQD (reference sequence). The CDR3 protein is CASSVRQYGYTF. CDR3 sequence (DNA): TGCGCCAGCAGTGTGAGGCAGTATGGCTACACCTTC.

The rearrangement uses TRBV28 and TRBJ1-3, with D hard to call. In germline, CDR1 is MDHEN, CDR2 SYDVKM. The CDR3 is 17 amino acids. V dropped 5 bases and J dropped 3 bases, with 20 bases sitting between them. CDR3 nucleotides: TGTGCCAGCAGTAAAGTAGAGGGTTTCGATTTTGGAAACACCATATATTTT. It specifies CASSKVEGFDFGNTIYF.

V is TRBV6-1 and J is TRBJ1-6, with 8 bases aligning to TRBD1. V dropped 7 bases and J dropped 9; count of bases not matched to a gene: 11. CDR3 length: 15 residues. Per the germline V gene, CDR1 is MNHNS and CDR2 is SASEGT. This CDR3 is CASTLQEQGGSPLHF. CDR3 nucleotides: TGTGCCAGCACCCTACAGGAACAGGGGGGTTCACCCCTCCACTTT.

DNA for the CDR3: TGTGCCAGTAGTATTAGTCAGGGGAACACCGGGGAGCTGTTTTTT. Amino acids: CASSISQGNTGELFF. The chain combines TRBV19 with TRBJ2-2, with D tentatively TRBD1 (5 bases). CDR3 length: 15 amino acids. Germline V lookup: CDR1 LNHDA, CDR2 SQIVND (reference sequence). The V gene lost 3 bases and the J gene lost 1 base, with 9 bases spanning the gap.

The V and J genes are TRBV7-3 and TRBJ2-7; 9 bases map to TRBD1. Germline assignment: CDR1 SGHTA and CDR2 FQGTGA. The CDR3 runs to 15 residues. V gave up 5 bases and J gave up 3 bases; unmatched junction bases: 8. In DNA form, the CDR3 reads TGTGCCAGCAGCCCCGACAGGGGGAGCCACTACGAGCAGTACTTC. As protein: CASSPDRGSHYEQYF. The full variable domain, its missing parts supplied by reference TRBV7-3 and TRBJ2-7, is GAGVSQTPSNKVTEKGKYVELRCDPISGHTALYWYRQSLGQGPEFLIYFQGTGAADDSGLPNDRFFAVRPEGSVSTLKIQRTERGDSAVYLCASSPDRGSHYEQYFGPGTRLTVT.

The V gene is TRBV7-8, the J gene TRBJ1-4, with a weak D call TRBD1 (6 bases). CDR1 SGHVS and CDR2 FQNEAQ come from the germline V gene. Deletions cut 5 bases from V and 8 bases from J, with 24 bases between. The CDR3 extends over 17 amino acids. CDR3 bases: TGTGCCAGCAGCGCAGTAGGGGTGGGCCAGGGGAACGAAAAACTGTTTTTT. Its protein is CASSAVGVGQGNEKLFF.

The rearrangement joins TRBV27 to TRBJ2-1; TRBD2 matches at 16 bases. After removal of 4 bases from V and 4 bases from J, the junction contained 7 bases not matched to a gene. This CDR3 has 18 residues. The germline gives CDR1 MNHEY, CDR2 SMNVEV (reference sequence). In nucleotides, the CDR3 is TGTGCCAGCAGTTCACAGGGACTAGCGGGAGGGGATTACAATGAGCAGTTCTTC. Translating gives CASSSQGLAGGDYNEQFF.

The chain couples TRBV13 to TRBJ1-1, with 7 bases that match TRBD1. This CDR3 comprises 12 residues. Germline CDR1 reads PRHDT; CDR2 reads FYEKMQ (reference sequence). V lost 1 base to trimming and J lost 10 bases; unmatched junction nucleotides: 3. The CDR3 bases are TGTGCCAGCAGCTTAGAGGGGGCCGGAGCTTTCTTT. It specifies CASSLEGAGAFF.

The genes are TRBV24-1 and TRBJ2-2; TRBD2 aligns across 13 bases. Germline CDR1 is KGHDR and CDR2 is SFDVKD. The CDR3 contains 17 residues. With V trimmed by 7 bases and J by 3 bases, 7 bases remained unmatched. CDR3 residues: CATSRGLAGVDTGELFF. The CDR3 DNA sequence: TGTGCCACCAGCAGAGGACTAGCGGGAGTTGACACCGGGGAGCTGTTTTTT.

This clone was detected once. The V gene is TRBV5-4, the J gene TRBJ2-1; weak D call: TRBD2 (5 bases). The V end was cut by 0 bases, the J end by 7 bases, with 20 bases between. The CDR3 runs to 17 residues. The germline V gene encodes CDR1 SGHNT and CDR2 YYREEE (reference sequence). The CDR3 here is CASSLDGFGILQNEQFF. The CDR3 DNA is TGTGCCAGCAGCTTGGATGGCTTCGGGATTCTTCAGAATGAGCAGTTCTTC.

This chain uses TRBV2 with TRBJ2-7, with 9 bases fitting TRBD2. The CDR3 extends over 16 amino acids. With 2 bases clipped from V and 5 bases from J, the junction kept 10 bases outside the gene matches. Germline lookup yields CDR1 SNHLY and CDR2 FYNNEI. The CDR3 reads CASSELGGRALDEQYV. The CDR3 region has the DNA TGTGCCAGCAGTGAATTAGGCGGGAGGGCCTTGGACGAGCAGTACGTC.

V is TRBV10-2 and J is TRBJ1-5; TRBD1 is a possible D gene (6 bases). The CDR3 runs to 17 residues. V lost 5 bases and J 3 bases, leaving 20 bases between the germline ends. The germline gives CDR1 WSHSY, CDR2 SAAADI. The CDR3 DNA reads as TGCGCCAGCAGTTCCCAAACAGGGTCGGGGTACAATCAGCCCCAGCATTTT. It specifies CASSSQTGSGYNQPQHF.

The V gene is TRBV5-1, the J gene TRBJ2-5; 7 bases agree with TRBD2. This CDR3 comprises 14 residues. Trimming at V came to 5 bases and at J to 4 bases, leaving 8 bases not matched to a gene. CDR1 SGHRS and CDR2 YFSETQ come from the germline V gene. The CDR3 sequence: CASSSGEGLETQYF. The DNA of the CDR3 is TGCGCCAGCAGTTCGGGGGAGGGCCTAGAGACCCAGTACTTC.

The rearrangement joins TRBV7-9 to TRBJ2-3; maybe TRBD2 (6 bases). Trimming stripped 1 base from V and 5 bases from J, with 7 bases between. The germline V gene encodes CDR1 SEHNR and CDR2 FQNEAQ (reference sequence). The length of the CDR3 is 13 residues. CDR3 loop: CASSLDGRDTQYF. The CDR3 DNA is TGTGCCAGCAGCTTAGACGGGAGAGATACGCAGTATTTT.

V and J are TRBV6-5 and TRBJ1-6, with D perhaps matching TRBD1 (5 bases). The CDR3 sequence is 15 residues long. The germline gives CDR1 MNHEY, CDR2 SVGAGI. Trimming pared 8 bases from V and 7 bases from J, leaving 18 bases between. CDR3 in DNA: TGTGCCAGCGGCGGGGACCTCGGACCAAATTCACCCCTCCACTTT. Its translation: CASGGDLGPNSPLHF.

This clone has just one count. The rearrangement joins TRBV5-1 to TRBJ2-2; possibly TRBD2 for D (6 bases). V lost 4 bases to trimming and J lost 3 bases, with 10 bases between them. Germline CDR1 reads SGHRS; CDR2 reads YFSETQ. The CDR3 is 14 residues long. The CDR3 DNA reads TGCGCCAGCAGCCGGGACTTCCACACCGGGGAGCTGTTTTTT. Its protein is CASSRDFHTGELFF.

The chain combines TRBV7-2 with TRBJ1-3, with D unclear. This CDR3 is built from 15 residues. Germline V gene sequence: CDR1 SGHTA, CDR2 FQGNSA. Trimming removed 1 base from V and 0 bases from J, with 7 bases in between. The CDR3 DNA reads TGTGCCAGCAGCTTAGTTTCGGGCTCTGGAAACACCATATATTTT. Encoded protein: CASSLVSGSGNTIYF.

This clone has just a few counts. The chain couples TRBV6-4 to TRBJ2-5, with TRBD1 matching 10 bases. CDR1 is MRHNA and CDR2 is SNTAGT in the germline V gene. The CDR3 spans 16 residues. Trimming at V came to 2 bases and at J to 5 bases, leaving 8 bases not matched to a gene. CDR3 nucleotide sequence: TGTGCCAGCAGTGACGGGGGGACAGGGGCAGATGAGACCCAGTACTTC. Translation gives CASSDGGTGADETQYF.

This chain connects TRBV27 to TRBJ2-5; D might be TRBD2 (6 bases). V was shortened by 4 bases and J by 4 bases, with 13 bases between the two germline ends. The CDR3 has 14 amino acids. Germline loops: CDR1 MNHEY, CDR2 SMNVEV (reference sequence). The CDR3 spells CASSSPVGGETQYF. CDR3 nucleotide sequence: TGTGCCAGCAGTTCTCCGGTGGGGGGAGAGACCCAGTACTTC.

V and J are TRBV18 and TRBJ1-4; unclear D gene. V lost 6 bases and J 0 bases, leaving 5 bases between the germline ends. Germline CDR1 is KGHSH and CDR2 is LQKENI. The CDR3 consists of 13 residues. CDR3 in amino acids: CASSSATNEKLFF. In nucleotides, the CDR3 is TGTGCCAGCTCTTCCGCAACTAATGAAAAACTGTTTTTT.

V gene TRBV4-2 combines with J gene TRBJ1-4; 10 bases fit TRBD1. Germline values: CDR1 LGHNA, CDR2 YNFKEQ. J lost 7 bases, V lost 0 bases, and 2 bases had no gene match. CDR3 length: 15 amino acids. The CDR3 sequence: CASSQDGTGVEKLFF. CDR3 coding DNA: TGTGCCAGCAGCCAAGACGGGACAGGGGTTGAAAAACTGTTTTTT.

The chain joins TRBV21-1 to TRBJ2-7; the table assigns TRBD2, which was not confirmed against the DNA. TRBV21-1 is a pseudogene segment. The CDR3 is made up of 15 amino acids. CDR3 in DNA: TGTGCCAGCAGCGCCCAAACCCGGGGGACGGGGGAGCAGTACGTC. Protein sequence: CASSAQTRGTGEQYV.

The chain joins TRBV27 to TRBJ2-3, with 11 bases matching TRBD2. The CDR3 length is 15 residues. Losses at the gene ends were 2 bases for V and 3 bases for J; bases not matched to a gene: 1. Germline V gives CDR1 MNHEY, CDR2 SMNVEV (reference sequence). CDR3 loop: CASSLLAGGTDTQYF. The CDR3 region has the DNA TGTGCCAGCAGTTTACTAGCGGGAGGTACAGATACGCAGTATTTT.

The gene calls are TRBV28 and TRBJ1-3; 7 bases are shared with TRBD1. The CDR3 loop spans 15 amino acids. CDR1 is MDHEN and CDR2 is SYDVKM in the germline V gene. V trimming: 5 bases; J trimming: 2 bases; junction bases outside the gene matches: 6. DNA for the CDR3: TGTGCCAGCAGTCACCATCAGGGGGCTGGAAACACCATATATTTT. It translates to CASSHHQGAGNTIYF.

CDR3 sequence (DNA): TGTGCCAGCAGCTTACCAGGGGTTGGCTACACCTTC. It encodes CASSLPGVGYTF. The rearrangement uses TRBV5-8 and TRBJ1-2, with D possibly matching TRBD1 (6 bases). Trimming cost V 2 bases and J 7 bases, with 9 bases left between them. This CDR3 has 12 amino acids. Germline values: CDR1 SGHTS, CDR2 YDEGEE. Variable domain in full (rest from reference TRBV5-8 and TRBJ1-2): EAGVTQSPTHLIKTRGQQATLRCSPISGHTSVYWYQQALGLGLQFLLWYDEGEERNRGNFPPRFSGRQFPNYSSELNVNALELEDSALYLCASSLPGVGYTFGSGTRLTVV.

This rearrangement joins TRBV18 to TRBJ2-7; 9 bases map to TRBD1. The germline V gene encodes CDR1 KGHSH and CDR2 LQKENI. This CDR3 contains 14 residues. V lost 6 bases to trimming and J lost 5 bases; unmatched junction nucleotides: 8. CDR3 sequence reads: CASSLTGGKDEQYF. The CDR3 region has the DNA TGTGCCAGCTCGCTGACAGGGGGGAAGGACGAGCAGTACTTC.